The following is a T cell receptor (beta chain) sequence with its context. Its antigen is unidentified. This sample is drawn from a study of shared clonotypes between healthy human individuals. V was pared by 1 base and J by 0 bases, with 12 bases between. The CDR3 is made up of 16 amino acids. Per germline, CDR1 LNHNV and CDR2 YYDKDF (reference sequence). The authors loaded roughly 180 ng DNA, 25,000 to 30,000 T cell genomes, into sorted-subset replicate PCRs. Here immunoSEQ multiplex PCR was the method, and the copy in TCRdb shows in-frame clones only, minus some. This table holds under 650,000 clones, 90% to 96% found once. Study-level points and caveats: Blood was the sole source, and tissue repertoires probably differ. With a few donors compared, 4% to 5% of naive CD4 clonotypes were shared.

CD4+ cells underwent separation, giving CD45RA+ naive and CD45RA-negative memory subsets. The source is a woman aged 30 to 39 in good health. The rearrangement joins TRBV15 to TRBJ1-2; D gene unclear. Sequencing was done on a sample of naive CD4+ T cells sorted from blood. Subset noted: CD45RA+ positively selected. This chain's CDR3 is CATSRGQRKPNYGYTF. The CDR3 DNA follows: TGTGCCACCAGCAGAGGGCAGAGGAAACCTAACTATGGCTACACCTTC.